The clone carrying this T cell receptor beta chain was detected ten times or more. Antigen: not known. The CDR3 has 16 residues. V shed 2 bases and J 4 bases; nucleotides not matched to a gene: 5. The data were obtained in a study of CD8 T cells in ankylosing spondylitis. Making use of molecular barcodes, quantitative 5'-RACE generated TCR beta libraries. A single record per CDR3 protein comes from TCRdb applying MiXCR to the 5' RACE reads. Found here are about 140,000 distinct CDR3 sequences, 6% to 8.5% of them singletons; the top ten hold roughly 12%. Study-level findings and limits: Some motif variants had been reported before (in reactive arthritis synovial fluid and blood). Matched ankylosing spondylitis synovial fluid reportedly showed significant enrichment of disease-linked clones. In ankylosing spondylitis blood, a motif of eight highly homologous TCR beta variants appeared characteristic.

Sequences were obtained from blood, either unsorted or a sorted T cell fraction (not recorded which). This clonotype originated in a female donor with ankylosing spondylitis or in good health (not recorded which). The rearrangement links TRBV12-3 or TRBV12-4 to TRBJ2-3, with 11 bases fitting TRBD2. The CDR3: CASSLFTSGGADTQYF. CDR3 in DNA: TGTGCCAGCAGTTTATTTACTAGCGGGGGTGCAGATACGCAGTATTTT.